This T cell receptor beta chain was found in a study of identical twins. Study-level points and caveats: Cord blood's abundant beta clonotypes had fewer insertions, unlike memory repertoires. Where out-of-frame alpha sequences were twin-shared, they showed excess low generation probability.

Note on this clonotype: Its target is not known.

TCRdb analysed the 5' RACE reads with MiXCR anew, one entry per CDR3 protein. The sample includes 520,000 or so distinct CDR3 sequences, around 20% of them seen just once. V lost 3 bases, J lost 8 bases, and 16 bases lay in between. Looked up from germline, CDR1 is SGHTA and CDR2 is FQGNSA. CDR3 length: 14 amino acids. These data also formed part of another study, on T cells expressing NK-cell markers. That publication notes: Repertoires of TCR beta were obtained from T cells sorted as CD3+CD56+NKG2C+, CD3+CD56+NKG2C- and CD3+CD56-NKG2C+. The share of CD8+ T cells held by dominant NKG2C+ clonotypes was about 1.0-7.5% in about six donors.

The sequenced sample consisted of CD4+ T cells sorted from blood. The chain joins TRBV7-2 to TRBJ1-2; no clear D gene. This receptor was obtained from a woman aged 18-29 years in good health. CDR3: CASSFGPQREGYTF. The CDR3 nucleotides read TGTGCCAGCAGCTTCGGGCCCCAAAGGGAAGGCTACACCTTC.